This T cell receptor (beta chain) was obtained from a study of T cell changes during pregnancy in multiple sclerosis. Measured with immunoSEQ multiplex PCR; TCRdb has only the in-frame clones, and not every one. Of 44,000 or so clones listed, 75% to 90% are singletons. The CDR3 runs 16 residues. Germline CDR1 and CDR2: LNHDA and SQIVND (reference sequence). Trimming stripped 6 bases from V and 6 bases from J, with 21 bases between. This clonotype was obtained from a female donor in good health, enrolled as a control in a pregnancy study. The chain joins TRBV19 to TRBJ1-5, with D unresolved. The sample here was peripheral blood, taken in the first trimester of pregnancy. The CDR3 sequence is CASSPKRAAVGQPQHF. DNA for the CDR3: TGTGCCAGTAGCCCGAAGCGGGCCGCGGTGGGTCAGCCCCAGCATTTT.